The 23 T cell receptor beta chains reported below all come from one sample, sequenced in a study of shared clonotypes between healthy human individuals. Only in-frame clones appear in the TCRdb table, and some are missing; sequencing was by immunoSEQ multiplex PCR. The sample comprises around 2.1 million clones, 90% to 97% of which are singletons, and approximately 0.13% rests with the top ten. Source material: naive CD4+ T cells sorted from blood. This sample's subset: CD45RA+ positively selected. These receptor sequences come from a man between 18 and 35 years old in good health.

The rearrangement uses TRBV6-5 and TRBJ2-7; 13 bases are shared with TRBD2. The germline gives CDR1 MNHEY, CDR2 SVGAGI. The CDR3 runs to 15 residues. The V and J ends lost 4 bases and 4 bases, in that order; junction bases with no gene match: 4. The CDR3, as DNA: TGTGCCAGCAGTTCGACTAGCGGGGGGTATTACGAGCAGTACTTC. Encoded protein: CASSSTSGGYYEQYF.

The chain is built from TRBV10-1 and TRBJ1-1, with a weak D call TRBD1 (5 bases). The CDR3 length is 13 residues. The germline V and J ends were trimmed by 2 bases and 7 bases, with 11 bases remaining between them. Germline values: CDR1 WNHNN, CDR2 SYGVQD (reference sequence). DNA for the CDR3: TGCGCCAGCAGTGAGGCGACAGTCAGTGAAGCTTTCTTT. Translated, it gives CASSEATVSEAFF.

The chain couples TRBV19 to TRBJ1-5, with D uncertain. The germline CDR1 and CDR2 sequences are LNHDA and SQIVND (reference sequence). This CDR3 is 14 amino acids long. Trimming removed 0 bases at V and 5 bases at J, with 8 bases between. The CDR3 protein is CASSIDPRYQPQHF. The DNA of the CDR3 is TGTGCCAGTAGTATAGATCCCAGATATCAGCCCCAGCATTTT.

The chain joins TRBV2 to TRBJ1-2; D is possibly TRBD1 (6 bases). V was cut by 6 bases and J by 7 bases, with 12 bases left in between. CDR3 length equals 12 residues. Per germline, CDR1 SNHLY and CDR2 FYNNEI. This CDR3 reads CASREDSLGYTF. CDR3 in DNA: TGTGCCAGCAGAGAGGACAGTCTTGGCTACACCTTC.

This chain connects TRBV7-8 to TRBJ2-7; 7 bases are shared with TRBD1. CDR1 is SGHVS and CDR2 is FQNEAQ in the germline V gene. V lost 5 bases to trimming and J lost 0 bases; unmatched junction nucleotides: 7. This CDR3 contains 15 residues. CDR3 DNA: TGTGCCAGCAGCCCAGACAGGGCCCTCTCCTACGAGCAGTACTTC. This encodes CASSPDRALSYEQYF.

This rearrangement joins TRBV5-6 to TRBJ2-2; 13 positions agree with TRBD2. The CDR3 totals 16 residues. In germline, CDR1 is SGHDT, CDR2 YYEEEE. The J segment lost 4 bases and the V segment lost 2 bases, leaving 2 bases of the junction unmatched. DNA for the CDR3: TGTGCCAGCAGCTTCCGGACTAGCGGGAGCACCGGGGAGCTGTTTTTT. The encoded protein is CASSFRTSGSTGELFF.

The V gene is TRBV4-1, the J gene TRBJ1-2; 7 bases agree with TRBD1. The CDR3 length is 16 residues. Trimming at V came to 1 base and at J to 3 bases, leaving 8 bases not matched to a gene. Germline V gene data show CDR1 as MGHRA and CDR2 as YSYEKL. In DNA, the CDR3 is TGCGCCAGCAGCCAAGCAAGGGGGCAAGGGGACTATGGCTACACCTTC. This gives the protein CASSQARGQGDYGYTF.

The genes are TRBV11-3 and TRBJ1-1; D call uncertain. Germline CDR1 and CDR2: SGHNT and YENEEA. The length of the CDR3 is 13 residues. The V end was cut by 5 bases, the J end by 4 bases, with 11 bases between. The CDR3 nucleotides are TGTGCCAGCAGCCATTCGCAGACCACTGAAGCTTTCTTT. Translated, it gives CASSHSQTTEAFF.

This chain connects TRBV28 to TRBJ1-1; D perhaps matches TRBD1 (5 bases). The CDR3 spans 15 residues. Germline values: CDR1 MDHEN, CDR2 SYDVKM. Trimming pared 5 bases from V and 6 bases from J, leaving 19 bases between. CDR3 sequence (DNA): TGTGCCAGCAGTCTCGGACACCCGACGACTCCTGAAGCTTTCTTT. Translated: CASSLGHPTTPEAFF.

As regards this clone: The same CDR3 is also encoded by other DNA sequences in this sample. The chain has TRBV30 and TRBJ1-4, with D perhaps TRBD1 (5 bases). The CDR3 extends over 14 amino acids. V lost 0 bases and J 7 bases, leaving 12 bases between the germline ends. Germline V gene lookup returns CDR1 GTSNPN and CDR2 SVGIG (reference sequence). CDR3 DNA sequence: TGTGCCTGGAGTGTACAAGGGACCGGTGAAAAACTGTTTTTT. The encoded protein is CAWSVQGTGEKLFF.

About this clone itself: Other nucleotide sequences from this sample produce the same CDR3. The chain employs TRBV2 and TRBJ1-1; D is unresolved. The CDR3 runs 12 residues. Germline assignment: CDR1 SNHLY and CDR2 FYNNEI. V was trimmed by 4 bases and J by 2 bases, leaving 5 bases between them. CDR3 DNA: TGTGCCAGCAGTGCAAGAAACACTGAAGCTTTCTTT. Protein product: CASSARNTEAFF.

The chain carries TRBV5-1 and TRBJ2-2; no clear D gene. Germline-derived CDR1 and CDR2 are SGHRS and YFSETQ. The length of the CDR3 is 14 residues. Trimming removed 0 bases at V and 3 bases at J, with 6 bases between. The CDR3 coding sequence is TGCGCCAGCAGCTTGGCGACTTACACCGGGGAGCTGTTTTTT. Its translation: CASSLATYTGELFF.

The gene calls are TRBV7-9 and TRBJ1-2, with no clear D. Per the germline V gene, CDR1 is SEHNR and CDR2 is FQNEAQ (reference sequence). V was pared by 0 bases and J by 4 bases, with 3 bases between. The CDR3 has 12 residues. CDR3 region: CASSLASYGYTF. CDR3 nucleotides: TGTGCCAGCAGCTTAGCGTCCTATGGCTACACCTTC.

This chain links TRBV2 with TRBJ2-4, with 7 bases aligning to TRBD1. Germline loops: CDR1 SNHLY, CDR2 FYNNEI. The junction had 6 bases not matched to a gene; V was cut back by 10 bases and J by 0 bases. This CDR3 has 14 amino acids. As DNA, the CDR3 is TGTGCCACCGGACAGGCGCTAGCCAAAAACATTCAGTACTTC. Its translation is CATGQALAKNIQYF.

The chain carries TRBV5-6 and TRBJ2-2, with D possibly TRBD2 on 5 matching bases. The V end was cut by 2 bases, the J end by 2 bases, with 10 bases between. CDR3 size: 15 residues. Germline CDR1 SGHDT, CDR2 YYEEEE. The CDR3 DNA reads TGTGCCAGCAGCTTCGCGGGCCCTAACACCGGGGAGCTGTTTTTT. Amino acids: CASSFAGPNTGELFF.

The rearrangement links TRBV7-9 to TRBJ2-7; 9 bases fit TRBD1. Trimming cost V 5 bases and J 0 bases; bases outside gene matches: 5. Germline CDR1 and CDR2: SEHNR and FQNEAQ (reference sequence). This CDR3 contains 15 residues. The CDR3 nucleotides are TGTGCCAGCAGCGCCGGGACAGGGCTCTCCTACGAGCAGTACTTC. Translating it yields CASSAGTGLSYEQYF.

This chain links TRBV28 with TRBJ2-7, with 10 bases that match TRBD2. Per germline, CDR1 MDHEN and CDR2 SYDVKM. This CDR3 comprises 15 residues. V was clipped by 3 bases and J by 2 bases; unmatched bases: 4. CDR3 in amino acids: CASSFKREGPYEQYF. Written as DNA, the CDR3 is TGTGCCAGCAGTTTTAAGCGGGAGGGGCCCTACGAGCAGTACTTC.

The chain recombines TRBV18 with TRBJ1-1; no reliable D call. Germline-derived CDR1 and CDR2 are KGHSH and LQKENI. This CDR3 is built from 14 residues. V was pared by 5 bases and J by 1 base, with 11 bases between. The CDR3 region has the DNA TGTGCCAGCTCAATTTTCGCGACGAACACTGAAGCTTTCTTT. As protein: CASSIFATNTEAFF.

This clone has just one count. The chain uses TRBV5-1 and TRBJ2-7; maybe TRBD1 (5 bases). Trimming took off 1 base at V and 6 bases at J, with 11 bases between the two ends. The germline V gene has CDR1 SGHRS and CDR2 YFSETQ. The CDR3 totals 13 residues. CDR3 sequence: CASSLLHRGEQYF. CDR3 in DNA: TGCGCCAGCAGCTTGCTTCATAGGGGCGAGCAGTACTTC.

This chain joins TRBV7-3 and TRBJ2-3; D ambiguous. Deletions cut 1 base from V and 6 bases from J, with 5 bases between. CDR1 is SGHTA and CDR2 is FQGTGA in the germline V gene. This CDR3 spans 12 amino acids. This CDR3 reads CASSLMSDTQYF. The CDR3 bases are TGTGCCAGCAGCTTAATGTCCGATACGCAGTATTTT.

This clone appeared once. The rearrangement links TRBV4-3 to TRBJ1-2; no clear D gene. Germline CDR1 is LGHNA and CDR2 is YSLEER. The CDR3 totals 14 residues. The germline V and J ends were trimmed by 0 bases and 5 bases, with 10 bases remaining between them. CDR3 amino acids: CASSQERALYGYTF. CDR3 sequence (DNA): TGCGCCAGCAGCCAAGAAAGAGCCTTATATGGCTACACCTTC.

The genes are TRBV28 and TRBJ1-5, with 7 bases identical to TRBD1. The CDR3 runs 16 residues. V shed 6 bases, J shed 7 bases, and the junction held 15 bases outside the gene matches. Germline CDR1 is MDHEN and CDR2 is SYDVKM. CDR3 coding DNA: TGTGCCAGCAGCCTAAACAGGGGTCGGGCAGGACAGCCCCAGCATTTT. Translation: CASSLNRGRAGQPQHF.

The V and J genes are TRBV30 and TRBJ1-4; D unresolved. Trimming removed 0 bases at V and 6 bases at J, with 8 bases between. CDR3 length: 13 residues. Germline V lookup: CDR1 GTSNPN, CDR2 SVGIG (reference sequence). The CDR3 region is CAWSVSLDEKLFF. In DNA, the CDR3 is TGTGCCTGGAGTGTTAGCCTAGATGAAAAACTGTTTTTT.